This T cell receptor beta chain was captured in a study of blood T cells in healthy people across ages. This clonotype was detected only a few times. Primed by a sample-barcoded 5' primer and a J-beta primer mix, a second PCR proceeded for about 7 to 11 cycles. Using its own MiXCR run on the 5' RACE reads, TCRdb lists one record per CDR3 protein. The profile shows over 1,300,000 distinct CDR3 sequences, approximately 60% of them singletons. Germline CDR1 SNHLY, CDR2 FYNNEI. Trimming cost V 9 bases and J 4 bases, with 19 bases left between them. The CDR3 is made up of 16 amino acids. The genes are TRBV2 and TRBJ2-6; D may be TRBD1 or TRBD2 (6 bases each). This TCR was recovered from a man aged 18-30 years in good health. The sequencing sample was made of blood. The CDR3 nucleotides are TGTGCCAGTAGGGGGGACGCACAGAGCGGGGCCAACGTCCTGACTTTC. It codes for CASRGDAQSGANVLTF.